This TCR beta chain is drawn from a study of T-cell reconstitution after alpha-beta-depleted transplantation in children. Whole-study findings and limits: It was newly produced T cells that mostly accounted for T-cell counts and diversity one year after transplant. Two months or so post-transplant, alpha-beta T cells reportedly derived from several hundred expanded graft clones. The origin of high day-60 TCRbeta diversity in some patients lay in surviving recipient T cells and thymic progenitors.

Unique molecular identifiers featured in how the TCRbeta library was prepared. In TCRdb, the PCR reads were re-called with MiXCR into one record per CDR3 protein. The sample contains hundreds of thousands of distinct CDR3 sequences, roughly 15% of which appear only once. This clonotype was counted ten times or more. Its antigen is not known. The CDR3 extends over 12 amino acids. CDR1 is ENHRY, CDR2 SYGVKD, per germline. Between the trimmed V and J ends, which lost 2 bases and 11 bases, there was a span of 12 bases. The chain is built from TRBV10-3 and TRBJ1-1; tentative D call: TRBD1 (5 bases). The TCR originated in a boy in the first two years of life who had a stem cell transplant for Wiskott-Aldrich syndrome, so the T cells may come from the graft donor. Material: PBMCs, mostly from graft donor cells, obtained 360 days after TCRalphabeta/CD19-depleted stem cell transplant. The DNA of the CDR3 is TGTGCCATCAGTGAGAAGGGGATGGATGCTTTCTTT. Amino acid sequence: CAISEKGMDAFF.